The source of this TCR beta chain is a study of regulatory T cells in long-lasting Graves disease. Time point defined: newly diagnosed GD, antithyroid drugs for less than 3 months. PBMCs provided the RNA from which the TCR library was made. The sample holds a few counts of this clonotype. For TCR beta, libraries came from iRepertoire HTBI primers and Arm-PCR of CDR3 regions. TCRdb re-analysed the multiplex PCR reads in MiXCR, keeping a single row per CDR3 protein. The data contain around 450,000 distinct CDR3 sequences, around 15% of them singletons. These data are also associated with another study on T cells in Graves' hyperthyroidism and ophthalmopathy.

Sample: peripheral blood mononuclear cells (PBMCs), taken at new diagnosis, from a patient treated with antithyroid drugs. This clonotype originated in a man aged 35-49 years with Graves disease.

The CDR3 nucleotides are TGTGCCAGCAGTTTAGGCGGCAGGGGGCCGGACGAGCAGTACTTC. It codes for CASSLGGRGPDEQYF. The chain has TRBV27 and TRBJ2-7; TRBD1 aligns across 8 bases. Germline assignment: CDR1 MNHEY and CDR2 SMNVEV (reference sequence). The J segment lost 5 bases and the V segment lost 2 bases, leaving 8 bases of the junction unmatched. The CDR3 extends over 15 amino acids.